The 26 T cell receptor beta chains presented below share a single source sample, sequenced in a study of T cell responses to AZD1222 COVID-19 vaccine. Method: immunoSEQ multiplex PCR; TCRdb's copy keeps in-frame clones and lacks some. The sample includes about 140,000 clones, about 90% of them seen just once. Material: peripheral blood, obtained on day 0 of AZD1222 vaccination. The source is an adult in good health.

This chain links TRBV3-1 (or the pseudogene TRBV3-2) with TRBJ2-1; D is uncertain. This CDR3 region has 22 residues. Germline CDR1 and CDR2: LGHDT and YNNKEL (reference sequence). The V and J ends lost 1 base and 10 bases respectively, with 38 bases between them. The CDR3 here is CASSQGPPVRSYNEQSLNEQFF. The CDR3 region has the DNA TGTGCCAGCAGCCAAGGACCCCCAGTGAGGTCCTACAATGAGCAGTCTTTAAACGAGCAGTTCTTC.

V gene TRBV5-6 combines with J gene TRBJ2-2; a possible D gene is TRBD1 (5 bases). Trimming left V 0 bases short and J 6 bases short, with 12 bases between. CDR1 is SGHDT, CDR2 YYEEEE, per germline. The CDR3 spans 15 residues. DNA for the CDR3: TGTGCCAGCAGCTTGGGGTCCAGGGTGGCCGGGGAGCTGTTTTTT. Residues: CASSLGSRVAGELFF. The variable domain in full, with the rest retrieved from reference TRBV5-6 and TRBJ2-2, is DAGVTQSPTHLIKTRGQQVTLRCSPKSGHDTVSWYQQALGQGPQFIFQYYEEEERQRGNFPDRFSGHQFPNYSSELNVNALLLGDSALYLCASSLGSRVAGELFFGEGSRLTVL.

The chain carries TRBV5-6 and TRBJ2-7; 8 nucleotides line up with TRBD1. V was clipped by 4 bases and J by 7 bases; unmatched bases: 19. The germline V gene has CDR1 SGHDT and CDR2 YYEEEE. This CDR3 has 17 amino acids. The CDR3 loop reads CASSGYAPPDRVLEQYF. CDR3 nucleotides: TGTGCCAGCAGCGGTTACGCCCCCCCGGACAGGGTGTTAGAGCAGTACTTC. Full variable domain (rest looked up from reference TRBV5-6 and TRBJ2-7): DAGVTQSPTHLIKTRGQQVTLRCSPKSGHDTVSWYQQALGQGPQFIFQYYEEEERQRGNFPDRFSGHQFPNYSSELNVNALLLGDSALYLCASSGYAPPDRVLEQYFGPGTRLTVT.

The chain's CDR3 is CASSLDLRSRKKSYEQYF. The CDR3 DNA reads as TGTGCCAGCAGCTTAGATCTACGCAGTCGCAAGAAGTCCTACGAGCAGTACTTC. J is TRBJ2-7 and V is TRBV11-3, with D uncertain. Germline V gene data show CDR1 as SGHNT and CDR2 as YENEEA. V lost 0 bases and J lost 1, with 19 bases in between. The CDR3 covers 18 residues.

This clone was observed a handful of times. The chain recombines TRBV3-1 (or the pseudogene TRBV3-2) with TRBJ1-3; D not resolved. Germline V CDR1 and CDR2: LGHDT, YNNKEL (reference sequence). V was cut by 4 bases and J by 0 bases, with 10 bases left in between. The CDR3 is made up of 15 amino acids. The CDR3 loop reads CASSRTPRSGNTIYF. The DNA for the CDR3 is TGTGCCAGCAGCCGGACGCCCCGCTCTGGAAACACCATATATTTT.

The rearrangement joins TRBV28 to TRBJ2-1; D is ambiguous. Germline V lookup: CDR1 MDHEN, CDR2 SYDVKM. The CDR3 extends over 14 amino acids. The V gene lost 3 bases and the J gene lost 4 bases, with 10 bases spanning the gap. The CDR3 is CASSFSPQYNEQFF. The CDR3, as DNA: TGTGCCAGCAGTTTCTCCCCACAGTACAATGAGCAGTTCTTC.

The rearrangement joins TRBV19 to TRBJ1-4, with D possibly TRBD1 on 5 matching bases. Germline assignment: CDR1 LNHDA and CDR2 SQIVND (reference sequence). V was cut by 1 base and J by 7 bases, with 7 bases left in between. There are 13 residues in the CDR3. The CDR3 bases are TGTGCCAGTAGTATAGGGCAGGGTGAAAAACTGTTTTTT. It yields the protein CASSIGQGEKLFF.

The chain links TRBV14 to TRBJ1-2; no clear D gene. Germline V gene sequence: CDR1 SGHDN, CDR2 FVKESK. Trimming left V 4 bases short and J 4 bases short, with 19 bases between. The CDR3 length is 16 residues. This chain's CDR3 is CASSPWTVPYFYGYTF. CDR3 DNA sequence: TGTGCCAGCAGCCCATGGACTGTCCCCTACTTCTATGGCTACACCTTC. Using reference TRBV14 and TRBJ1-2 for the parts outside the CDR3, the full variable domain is EAGVTQFPSHSVIEKGQTVTLRCDPISGHDNLYWYRRVMGKEIKFLLHFVKESKQDESGMPNNRFLAERTGGTYSTLKVQPAELEDSGVYFCASSPWTVPYFYGYTFGSGTRLTVV.

The CDR3 loop is CASSFFPVSTGGSSYEQYF. Written as DNA, the CDR3 is TGCGCCAGCAGCTTTTTTCCGGTCTCTACAGGGGGAAGCTCCTACGAGCAGTACTTC. This chain joins TRBV5-1 and TRBJ2-7; 8 nucleotides line up with TRBD1. Germline CDR1 is SGHRS and CDR2 is YFSETQ. The CDR3 runs 19 residues. Trimming at V came to 2 bases and at J to 0 bases, leaving 16 bases not matched to a gene.

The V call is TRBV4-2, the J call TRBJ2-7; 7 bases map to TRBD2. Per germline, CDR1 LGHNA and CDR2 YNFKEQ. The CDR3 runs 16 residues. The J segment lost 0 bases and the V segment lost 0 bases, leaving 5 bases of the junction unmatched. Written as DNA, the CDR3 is TGTGCCAGCAGCCAAGAACCTCGCGGGAGCTCCTACGAGCAGTACTTC. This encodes CASSQEPRGSSYEQYF.

For the CDR3, the DNA is TGTGCCAGCAGCTCGGCGGGACGAATCTCCTACGAGCAGTACTTC. Encoded protein: CASSSAGRISYEQYF. The chain recombines TRBV5-4 with TRBJ2-7, with D possibly matching TRBD2 (6 bases). The CDR3 loop spans 15 amino acids. The V end was cut by 3 bases, the J end by 0 bases, with 13 bases between. Germline V CDR1 and CDR2: SGHNT, YYREEE (reference sequence).

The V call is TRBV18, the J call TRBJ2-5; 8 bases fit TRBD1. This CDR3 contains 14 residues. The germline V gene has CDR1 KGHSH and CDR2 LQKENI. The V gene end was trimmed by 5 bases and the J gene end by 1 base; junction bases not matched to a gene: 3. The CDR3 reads CASSDGQGQETQYF. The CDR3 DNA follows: TGTGCCAGCTCAGACGGACAGGGCCAAGAGACCCAGTACTTC.

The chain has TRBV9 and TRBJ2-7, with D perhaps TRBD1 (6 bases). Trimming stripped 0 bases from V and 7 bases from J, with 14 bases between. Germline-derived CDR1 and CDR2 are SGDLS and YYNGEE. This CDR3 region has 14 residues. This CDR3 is CASSVAEGGREQYF. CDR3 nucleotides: TGTGCCAGCAGCGTAGCAGAAGGGGGAAGGGAGCAGTACTTC.

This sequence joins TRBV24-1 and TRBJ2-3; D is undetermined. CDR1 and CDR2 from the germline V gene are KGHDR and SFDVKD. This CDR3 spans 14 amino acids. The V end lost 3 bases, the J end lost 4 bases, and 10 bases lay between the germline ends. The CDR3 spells CATSDRNTADTQYF. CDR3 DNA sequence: TGTGCCACCAGTGATAGGAATACAGCAGATACGCAGTATTTT.

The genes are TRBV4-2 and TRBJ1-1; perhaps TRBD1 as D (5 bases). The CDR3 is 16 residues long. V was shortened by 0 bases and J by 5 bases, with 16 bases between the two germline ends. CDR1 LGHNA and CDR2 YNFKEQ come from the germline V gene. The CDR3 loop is CASSQDRRVWGTEAFF. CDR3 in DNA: TGTGCCAGCAGCCAAGATAGACGAGTCTGGGGGACTGAAGCTTTCTTT.

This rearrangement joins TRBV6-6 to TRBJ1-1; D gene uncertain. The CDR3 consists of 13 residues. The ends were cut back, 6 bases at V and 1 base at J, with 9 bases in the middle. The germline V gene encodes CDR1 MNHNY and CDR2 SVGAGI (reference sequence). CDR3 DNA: TGTGCCAGCAGCATTAGGGAGAACACTGAAGCTTTCTTT. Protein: CASSIRENTEAFF.

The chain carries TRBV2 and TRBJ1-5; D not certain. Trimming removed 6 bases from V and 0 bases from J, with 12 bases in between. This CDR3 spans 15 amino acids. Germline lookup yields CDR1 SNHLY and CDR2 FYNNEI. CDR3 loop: CASREQLYSNQPQHF. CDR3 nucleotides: TGTGCCAGCAGGGAACAGCTATATAGCAATCAGCCCCAGCATTTT.

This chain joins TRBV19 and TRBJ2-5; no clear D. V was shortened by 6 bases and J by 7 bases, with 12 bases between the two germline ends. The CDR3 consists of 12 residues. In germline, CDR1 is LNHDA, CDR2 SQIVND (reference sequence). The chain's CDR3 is CASSSWFGTQYF. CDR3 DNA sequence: TGTGCCAGTAGCAGTTGGTTTGGGACCCAGTACTTC. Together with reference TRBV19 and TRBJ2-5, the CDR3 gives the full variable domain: DGGITQSPKYLFRKEGQNVTLSCEQNLNHDAMYWYRQDPGQGLRLIYYSQIVNDFQKGDIAEGYSVSREKKESFPLTVTSAQKNPTAFYLCASSSWFGTQYFGPGTRLLVL.

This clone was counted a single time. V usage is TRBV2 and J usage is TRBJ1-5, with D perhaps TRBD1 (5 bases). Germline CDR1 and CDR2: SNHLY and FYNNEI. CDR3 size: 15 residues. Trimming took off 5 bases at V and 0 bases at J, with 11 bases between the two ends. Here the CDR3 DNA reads TGTGCCAGCAGTTTACAGGTCATTAGCAATCAGCCCCAGCATTTT. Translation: CASSLQVISNQPQHF.

Here the CDR3 DNA reads TGTGCCAGCAGCTTCAGGGCTACCTACGAGCAGTACTTC. Translation gives CASSFRATYEQYF. V and J are TRBV11-3 and TRBJ2-7, with D perhaps matching TRBD1 (5 bases). Trimming left V 3 bases short and J 2 bases short, with 8 bases between. There are 13 residues in the CDR3. Per the germline V gene, CDR1 is SGHNT and CDR2 is YENEEA.

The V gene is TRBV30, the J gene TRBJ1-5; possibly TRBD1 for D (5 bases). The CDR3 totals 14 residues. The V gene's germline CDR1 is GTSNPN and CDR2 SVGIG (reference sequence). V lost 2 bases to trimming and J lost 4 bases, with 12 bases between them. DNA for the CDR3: TGTGCCTGGAGTAATCGGGGGGAAAATCAGCCCCAGCATTTT. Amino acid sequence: CAWSNRGENQPQHF. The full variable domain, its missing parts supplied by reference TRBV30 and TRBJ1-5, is SQTIHQWPATLVQPVGSPLSLECTVEGTSNPNLYWYRQAAGRGLQLLFYSVGIGQISSEVPQNLSASRPQDRQFILSSKKLLLSDSGFYLCAWSNRGENQPQHFGDGTRLSIL.

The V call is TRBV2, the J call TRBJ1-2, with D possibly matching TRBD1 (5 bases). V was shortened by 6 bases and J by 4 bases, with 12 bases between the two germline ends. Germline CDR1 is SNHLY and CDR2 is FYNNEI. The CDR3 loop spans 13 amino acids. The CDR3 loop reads CASSRTLIYGYTF. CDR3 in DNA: TGTGCCAGCAGCCGGACACTTATCTATGGCTACACCTTC.

The CDR3 region has the DNA TGTGCCTGGAGTGTAAGGGTTAGCGGGAGTTTCAGGACGACCTACGAGCAGTACTTC. This encodes CAWSVRVSGSFRTTYEQYF. V is TRBV30 and J is TRBJ2-7, with 9 bases aligning to TRBD2. CDR1 GTSNPN and CDR2 SVGIG come from the germline V gene (reference sequence). The J segment lost 2 bases and the V segment lost 0 bases, leaving 17 bases of the junction unmatched. This CDR3 contains 19 residues.

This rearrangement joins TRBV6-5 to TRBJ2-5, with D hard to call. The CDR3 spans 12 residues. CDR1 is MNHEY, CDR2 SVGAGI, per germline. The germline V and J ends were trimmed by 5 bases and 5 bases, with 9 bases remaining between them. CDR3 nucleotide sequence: TGTGCCAGCAGTCCCTCAACGGAGACCCAGTACTTC. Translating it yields CASSPSTETQYF.

The CDR3 DNA sequence: TGTGCCAGTAGTATCGAGGCAGTAAGACCCTACGAGCAGTACTTC. Translated: CASSIEAVRPYEQYF. The chain carries TRBV19 and TRBJ2-7; D is undetermined. Germline V gene lookup returns CDR1 LNHDA and CDR2 SQIVND (reference sequence). V was pared by 3 bases and J by 2 bases, with 14 bases between. This CDR3 is 15 amino acids long. Drawing the rest from reference TRBV19 and TRBJ2-7, the complete variable domain is DGGITQSPKYLFRKEGQNVTLSCEQNLNHDAMYWYRQDPGQGLRLIYYSQIVNDFQKGDIAEGYSVSREKKESFPLTVTSAQKNPTAFYLCASSIEAVRPYEQYFGPGTRLTVT.

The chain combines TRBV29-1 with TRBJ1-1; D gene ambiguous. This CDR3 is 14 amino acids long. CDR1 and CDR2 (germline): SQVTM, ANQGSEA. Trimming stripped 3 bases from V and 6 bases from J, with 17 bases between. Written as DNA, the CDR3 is TGCAGCGTTGAGGGTATCCTCGCTCCACCTGAAGCTTTCTTT. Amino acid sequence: CSVEGILAPPEAFF.